These 14 T cell receptor beta chains originate from one sample sequenced in a study of post-analysis software for immune sequencing data (dated by TCRdb to the mid-2010s). The method behind the library was PCR. The sample was run on an Illumina HiSeq 2500. Unique molecular identifiers were incorporated into TCR beta cDNA libraries to reduce PCR and sequencing biases. Clones were called with MiXCR by TCRdb after fastp trimmed the public reads at Q25, and only in-frame beta chains were retained. Merged by CDR3 protein, the rows form single entries marked with the most common genes and DNA. The sample contains roughly 570,000 distinct CDR3 sequences, 30% to 40% of them found a single time. Jointly, the top ten make up 4.5% to 7.5% of the sample. Their specific antigens are unknown. The investigation overall reported the following: Patients showed significantly higher frequencies than controls for 4 or 5 TRBV segments, among them TRBV5-6, TRBV5-1 and TRBV20-1.

Sequenced: blood. The receptors were sampled from a girl aged 2-17 years with multiple sclerosis.

This clonotype has only a few counts. The rearrangement joins TRBV12-3 or TRBV12-4 to TRBJ2-1; 8 bases are a match to TRBD1. The CDR3 runs 15 residues. The V gene end was trimmed by 7 bases and the J gene end by 3 bases; junction bases not matched to a gene: 8. This CDR3 reads CASIVTGALYNEQFF. The CDR3 DNA sequence: TGTGCCAGCATCGTGACAGGGGCTCTCTACAATGAGCAGTTCTTC.

This clonotype was seen more than once but under ten times. The chain carries TRBV20-1 and TRBJ2-1, with 10 bases fitting TRBD2. The trim removed 3 bases at V and 2 bases at J, leaving 7 bases unmatched. CDR1 is DFQATT and CDR2 is SNEGSKA in the germline V gene (reference sequence). The CDR3 is 16 amino acids. The DNA of the CDR3 is TGCAGTGCTAGTCAACTAAGCGGGGGGGCCTACAATGAGCAGTTCTTC. This translates into CSASQLSGGAYNEQFF.

The CDR3 loop is CAIREDYEQYF. The CDR3 DNA sequence: TGTGCCATCAGGGAGGACTACGAGCAGTACTTC. The chain uses TRBV10-3 and TRBJ2-7; a possible D gene is TRBD2 (5 bases). V was pared by 6 bases and J by 3 bases, with 6 bases between. The CDR3 runs 11 residues. Germline CDR1 and CDR2: ENHRY and SYGVKD.

This clonotype has just a few counts. V usage is TRBV6-4 and J usage is TRBJ2-1, with 7 bases identical to TRBD1. The germline V gene encodes CDR1 MRHNA and CDR2 SNTAGT. V dropped 2 bases and J dropped 10; count of bases not matched to a gene: 2. CDR3 length: 12 amino acids. CDR3 sequence (DNA): TGTGCCAGCAGTGACAAAGGGGGCGAGCAGTTCTTC. Translating gives CASSDKGGEQFF.

The chain combines TRBV7-2 with TRBJ1-2; D perhaps matches TRBD1 (5 bases). This CDR3 region has 15 residues. Looked up from germline, CDR1 is SGHTA and CDR2 is FQGNSA. The V and J ends lost 1 base and 4 bases respectively, with 13 bases between them. The DNA of the CDR3 is TGTGCCAGCAGCTTAGAAATTGCAGGGAGCTATGGCTACACCTTC. It specifies CASSLEIAGSYGYTF.

This clonotype was detected a few times. The rearrangement uses TRBV5-4 and TRBJ1-2; a weak D match, TRBD1 (6 bases). CDR3 length: 16 residues. V was clipped by 2 bases and J by 3 bases, with 17 bases between them. Germline V lookup: CDR1 SGHNT, CDR2 YYREEE (reference sequence). The CDR3 spells CASSLTGTPPDYGYTF. The DNA for the CDR3 is TGTGCCAGCAGCTTAACCGGGACACCACCCGACTATGGCTACACCTTC.

This clonotype appeared once. This likely comes from a read error, as the CDR3 has no conserved phenylalanine or tryptophan at its end. The chain uses TRBV5-1 and TRBJ2-3; D is tentatively TRBD1 or TRBD2 (6 bases each). CDR1 is SGHRS and CDR2 is YFSETQ in the germline V gene. V lost 2 bases to trimming and J lost 6 bases, with 19 bases between them. The CDR3 has 16 amino acids. CDR3 in DNA: TGCGCCAGCAGCTTAGGATATGGGGGGCATGTGGATACGCAGTATTGT. It specifies CASSLGYGGHVDTQYC.

The chain joins TRBV6-5 to TRBJ1-5; TRBD1 matches at 9 bases. This CDR3 contains 16 residues. Germline assignment: CDR1 MNHEY and CDR2 SVGAGI. J was trimmed by 1 base and V by 5 bases; bases with no gene match: 6. The CDR3 DNA sequence: TGTGCCAGCAGTACCGTAGGGACAGGGAGCAATCAGCCCCAGCATTTT. This codes for CASSTVGTGSNQPQHF.

The chain links TRBV5-8 to TRBJ2-1, with D perhaps matching TRBD1 or TRBD2 (7 bases each). The CDR3 covers 13 residues. The ends were cut back, 4 bases at V and 9 bases at J, with 14 bases in the middle. CDR1 is SGHTS and CDR2 is YDEGEE in the germline V gene. CDR3 DNA sequence: TGTGCCAGCAGCCTAGGGGGGGACAGTGAGCAGTTCTTC. This translates into CASSLGGDSEQFF.

The J gene is TRBJ1-1, the V gene TRBV29-1; D perhaps matches TRBD1 (5 bases). Trimming stripped 1 base from V and 2 bases from J, with 11 bases between. The CDR3 has 14 amino acids. The germline V gene encodes CDR1 SQVTM and CDR2 ANQGSEA. This CDR3 is CSVEGAGQNTEAFF. Written as DNA, the CDR3 is TGCAGCGTTGAAGGTGCCGGACAAAACACTGAAGCTTTCTTT.

There are a few counts of this clonotype. The CDR3 DNA reads as TGCGCCAGCAGCTTGGATGTTGGCGGGGGCACAGATACGCAGTATTTT. Residues: CASSLDVGGGTDTQYF. The rearrangement links TRBV5-1 to TRBJ2-3, with D maybe TRBD2 (6 bases). The CDR3 totals 16 residues. CDR1 is SGHRS, CDR2 YFSETQ, per germline. Trimming stripped 0 bases from V and 1 base from J, with 12 bases between.

This clonotype appeared a single time. An end of the junction does not agree with germline; a read error may underlie this. V gene TRBV4-2 combines with J gene TRBJ2-4, with a possible D match to TRBD1 (6 bases). The CDR3 loop spans 16 amino acids. The germline V gene encodes CDR1 LGHNA and CDR2 YNFKEQ. The CDR3 nucleotides are TGTGCCAGCAGTCCCCAGGGGCTAAACGCCAAAACCATTCAGTACTTC. It yields the protein CASSPQGLNAKTIQYF.

V is TRBV4-1 and J is TRBJ1-1, with D maybe TRBD1 (6 bases). Germline loops: CDR1 MGHRA, CDR2 YSYEKL. V lost 0 bases, J lost 5 bases, and 16 bases lay in between. This CDR3 region has 16 residues. CDR3 loop: CASSQDPTGIKTEAFF. The CDR3, as DNA: TGCGCCAGCAGCCAAGATCCCACAGGGATCAAAACTGAAGCTTTCTTT.

On this clonotype: The junction shows a germline mismatch at one end, possibly a read error. The rearrangement links TRBV4-1 to TRBJ2-3; the match to TRBD2 covers 8 bases. The CDR3 is 15 residues long. Per germline, CDR1 MGHRA and CDR2 YSYEKL. CDR3 amino acids: CASSQFGLAEDMQYF. CDR3 bases: TGCGCCAGCAGCCAGTTCGGACTAGCTGAAGATATGCAGTATTTT.